This paragraph reports one T cell receptor beta chain. Clones were read by immunoSEQ multiplex PCR, and TCRdb kept only the in-frame ones, dropping some. This table has fewer than 700,000 clones, over 75% appearing once. This specimen belongs to a study of shared T cell receptors in the human thymus. V shed 2 bases and J shed 8 bases, with 15 bases lying between them. This CDR3 comprises 14 residues. Germline values: CDR1 MNHNS, CDR2 SASEGT. These data also formed part of another study, on human thymus T cells. That report notes: Congenital heart defects were the reason for the corrective surgery that the donors, healthy Finnish infants, were having. Thymus tissue was removed during corrective cardiac surgery. Thymic and blood repertoires appeared to carry a bias in their V and J gene usage. The related literature has documented a marked overlap of thymic repertoires among unrelated individuals.

This clonotype was sampled from a boy younger than two with a congenital heart defect. Input material: thymocytes. This rearrangement joins TRBV6-1 to TRBJ1-1; TRBD1 might be the D (5 bases). Here the CDR3 reads CASSECDSLGEAFF. CDR3 DNA sequence: TGTGCCAGCAGTGAATGTGACAGCCTGGGGGAAGCTTTCTTT.